These 10 T cell receptor beta chains were sequenced from one sample in a study of blood T cell repertoires in COVID-19. Using immunoSEQ multiplex PCR, the repertoire was profiled, and TCRdb retains in-frame clones only, with some absent. This sample has around 110,000 clones, with roughly nine tenths found just once. The sequencing input was peripheral blood. The receptor set was obtained from a human donor with active COVID-19. The donor label of this sample is uncertain.

The V and J genes are TRBV18 and TRBJ1-2, with 10 bases lining up with TRBD1. This CDR3 has 15 residues. V shed 3 bases and J 2 bases; nucleotides not matched to a gene: 3. Looked up from germline, CDR1 is KGHSH and CDR2 is LQKENI. CDR3 residues: CASSPLGQGNYGYTF. CDR3 DNA sequence: TGTGCCAGCTCACCTCTGGGACAGGGGAACTATGGCTACACCTTC.

V gene TRBV29-1 combines with J gene TRBJ2-6, with D possibly being TRBD1 (5 bases). V lost 1 base to trimming and J lost 1 base, with 11 bases between them. CDR3 length: 16 amino acids. Germline V lookup: CDR1 SQVTM, CDR2 ANQGSEA. CDR3 DNA sequence: TGCAGCGTTGAAGGTGGCAGGGAATCTGGGGCCAACGTCCTGACTTTC. Translating gives CSVEGGRESGANVLTF.

This rearrangement joins TRBV5-1 to TRBJ1-1; a weak D match, TRBD1 (6 bases). Per the germline V gene, CDR1 is SGHRS and CDR2 is YFSETQ. CDR3 size: 15 residues. V was shortened by 4 bases and J by 2 bases, with 15 bases between the two germline ends. For the CDR3, the DNA is TGCGCCAGCAGCCCCGGACAGCTTAGAAACACTGAAGCTTTCTTT. Its translation is CASSPGQLRNTEAFF.

CDR3 loop: CASSFTGGSTEAFF. In DNA form, the CDR3 reads TGTGCCAGCAGCTTTACAGGGGGGAGCACTGAAGCTTTCTTT. The rearrangement joins TRBV7-2 to TRBJ1-1; 8 nucleotides match TRBD1. In germline, CDR1 is SGHTA, CDR2 FQGNSA. The V gene end was trimmed by 3 bases and the J gene end by 4 bases; junction bases not matched to a gene: 4. The CDR3 loop spans 14 amino acids.

The J gene is TRBJ2-1, the V gene TRBV6-2 or TRBV6-3, with D tentatively TRBD2 (5 bases). The CDR3 is made up of 14 amino acids. V lost 2 bases and J 0 bases, leaving 5 bases between the germline ends. Germline V gene lookup returns CDR1 MNHEY and CDR2 SVGEGT. This CDR3 reads CASSYGSSYNEQFF. The CDR3 nucleotides are TGTGCCAGCAGTTACGGGAGCTCCTACAATGAGCAGTTCTTC.

This chain joins TRBV7-2 and TRBJ2-1, with D tentatively TRBD2 (5 bases). Germline V CDR1 and CDR2: SGHTA, FQGNSA. The CDR3 runs to 14 residues. V was trimmed by 4 bases and J by 4 bases, leaving 11 bases between them. The chain's CDR3 is CASSSEGLYNEQFF. The CDR3 nucleotides are TGTGCCAGCAGCTCCGAGGGTCTTTACAATGAGCAGTTCTTC.

This clone was seen just once. J is TRBJ2-5 and V is TRBV15; D gene ambiguous. Trimming shortened V by 1 base and J by 6 bases, and 12 bases separated the two germline ends. The germline CDR1 and CDR2 sequences are LNHNV and YYDKDF (reference sequence). The CDR3 spans 14 residues. The CDR3 DNA reads as TGTGCCACCAGCAGAGCTGCACACCACAAGACCCAGTACTTC. As protein: CATSRAAHHKTQYF. The full variable domain, with the rest looked up from reference TRBV15 and TRBJ2-5, is DAMVIQNPRYQVTQFGKPVTLSCSQTLNHNVMYWYQQKSSQAPKLLFHYYDKDFNNEADTPDNFQSRRPNTSFCFLDIRSPGLGDTAMYLCATSRAAHHKTQYFGPGTRLLVL.

This clone was recorded once. This sequence joins TRBV28 and TRBJ2-7; TRBD1 matches 10 bases. This CDR3 is built from 18 residues. With 3 bases clipped from V and 2 bases from J, the junction kept 13 bases outside the gene matches. CDR1 MDHEN and CDR2 SYDVKM come from the germline V gene. The CDR3, as DNA: TGTGCCAGCAGTTTTCCGTTACTTGGGACAGGGGCCGCCTACGAGCAGTACTTC. Translated: CASSFPLLGTGAAYEQYF.

J is TRBJ2-2 and V is TRBV12-3 or TRBV12-4, with a tentative D call TRBD1 (6 bases). V lost 2 bases and J lost 10, with 11 bases in between. The CDR3 contains 13 residues. The CDR3 sequence: CASSLNRVLELFF. DNA of the CDR3: TGTGCCAGCAGTTTAAACAGGGTTCTGGAGCTGTTTTTT.

V and J are TRBV19 and TRBJ1-1; D remains unclear. V was cut by 3 bases and J by 4 bases, with 9 bases left in between. From germline, CDR1 is LNHDA and CDR2 SQIVND (reference sequence). The CDR3 is made up of 13 amino acids. The CDR3 nucleotides are TGTGCCAGTAGTATTTCGGTTCGCACTGAAGCTTTCTTT. Translation gives CASSISVRTEAFF.